This T cell receptor (beta chain) originates from a study of neoadjuvant nivolumab and ipilimumab in lung cancer. Whole-study findings and limits: TCR richness and clonality were higher in tumors than adjacent uninvolved lung. From pretherapy to surgery, tumor richness and clonality rose with dual therapy. A small number of samples were TCR sequenced. Blood richness before therapy tracked richness in tumors resected after neoadjuvant therapy.

The data were produced by immunoSEQ multiplex PCR, yet TCRdb's version contains in-frame clones alone and is incomplete. This table holds roughly 20,000 clones, roughly 85% found once. This CDR3 region has 16 residues. The J segment lost 1 base and the V segment lost 4 bases, leaving 6 bases of the junction unmatched. The germline gives CDR1 SGHRS, CDR2 YFSETQ. With regard to this clone: Antigen specificity is unknown.

This sample comprised peripheral blood, obtained before neoadjuvant nivolumab, alone or with ipilimumab. The sequence was obtained from an adult with non-small cell lung cancer. The rearrangement links TRBV5-1 to TRBJ2-3; 10 nucleotides match TRBD2. The CDR3 DNA follows: TGCGCCAGCAGCCGCCTAGCGGGAGCTGGCACAGATACGCAGTATTTT. Its translation is CASSRLAGAGTDTQYF. Drawing the rest from reference TRBV5-1 and TRBJ2-3, the complete variable domain is KAGVTQTPRYLIKTRGQQVTLSCSPISGHRSVSWYQQTPGQGLQFLFEYFSETQRNKGNFPGRFSGRQFSNSRSEMNVSTLELGDSALYLCASSRLAGAGTDTQYFGPGTRLTVL.